A selection of T cell receptor beta chains follows, all from one sample in a study of T cells in localized non-small cell lung cancer. Sequenced by immunoSEQ multiplex PCR; TCRdb stores in-frame clones only, minus some. Of 15,000 to 20,000 clones listed, 65% to 85% are singletons. The specimen comprised peripheral blood, sampled before any cancer treatment. All receptors derive from a male donor older than 55 with stage III lung adenocarcinoma. CDR3s include the opening cysteine and the closing phenylalanine or tryptophan. Each record gives: clone size, V gene, D gene, J gene, CDR3 DNA, CDR3 protein. A D gene is named only where the DNA matches it firmly. Clone size is not always given. Where it is, it says once, few, many or a class for expanded clones.

clone_size: .; v_call: TRBV11-1; d_call: .; j_call: TRBJ2-2; cdr3_nt: TGTGCCAGCAGCTTAGCGGGAATACAGGGAGTTGGGTCCGGGGAGCTGTTTTTT; cdr3_aa: CASSLAGIQGVGSGELFF
clone_size: .; v_call: TRBV5-6; d_call: .; j_call: TRBJ2-1; cdr3_nt: TGTGCCAGCAGCTTGGACGGGGAAGCCTACAATGAGCAGTTCTTC; cdr3_aa: CASSLDGEAYNEQFF
clone_size: few; v_call: TRBV15; d_call: .; j_call: TRBJ1-5; cdr3_nt: TGTGCCACCAGCAGAGACTCCGGGTCCGGGACCGCGGTGAAGCCCCAGCATTTT; cdr3_aa: CATSRDSGSGTAVKPQHF
clone_size: .; v_call: TRBV5-3; d_call: TRBD1; j_call: TRBJ1-2; cdr3_nt: TGTGCCAGAAGCCGCTCCTTGGGGACAGGACCGGCCGGTGGCTACACCTTC; cdr3_aa: CARSRSLGTGPAGGYTF
clone_size: once; v_call: TRBV10-1; d_call: .; j_call: TRBJ1-1; cdr3_nt: TGCGCCAGCAGCCAAGCCGGAGGGAACACTGAAGCTTTCTTT; cdr3_aa: CASSQAGGNTEAFF
clone_size: .; v_call: TRBV6-5; d_call: TRBD1; j_call: TRBJ1-5; cdr3_nt: TGTGCCGGAACAGGGGTGGTCGGTCAGCCCCAGCATTTT; cdr3_aa: CAGTGVVGQPQHF
clone_size: .; v_call: TRBV10-3; d_call: .; j_call: TRBJ2-3; cdr3_nt: TGTGCCATCAGTGAGAGTCTGGATACGCAGTATTTT; cdr3_aa: CAISESLDTQYF
clone_size: .; v_call: TRBV7-8; d_call: .; j_call: TRBJ2-1; cdr3_nt: TGTGCCAGCAGCGCTCGTGTGAGGACTCCAAATGAGCAGTTCTTC; cdr3_aa: CASSARVRTPNEQFF
clone_size: .; v_call: TRBV5-1; d_call: TRBD2; j_call: TRBJ2-5; cdr3_nt: TGCGCCAGCAGCTTGGAAGGGACTAACCAAGAGACCCAGTACTTC; cdr3_aa: CASSLEGTNQETQYF
clone_size: .; v_call: TRBV30; d_call: .; j_call: TRBJ1-5; cdr3_nt: TGTGCCTGGAGTGAGGGATTTGGACTGAATAGCAATCAGCCCCAGCATTTT; cdr3_aa: CAWSEGFGLNSNQPQHF
clone_size: .; v_call: TRBV30; d_call: TRBD1; j_call: TRBJ1-5; cdr3_nt: TGTGCCTGGAGCCGGACAGGGAACAATCAGCCCCAGCATTTT; cdr3_aa: CAWSRTGNNQPQHF
clone_size: .; v_call: TRBV27; d_call: .; j_call: TRBJ2-6; cdr3_nt: TGTGCCAGCAGTTTAAATTTTCGGTCTCGCTCTGGGGCCAACGTCCTGACTTTC; cdr3_aa: CASSLNFRSRSGANVLTF
clone_size: .; v_call: TRBV27; d_call: .; j_call: TRBJ2-6; cdr3_nt: TGTGCCAGCAGTCCGACTACCGCCTACTCTGGGGCCAACGTCCTGACTTTC; cdr3_aa: CASSPTTAYSGANVLTF
clone_size: .; v_call: TRBV6-1; d_call: .; j_call: TRBJ2-1; cdr3_nt: TGTGCCAGCAGCCCCATCAGGGGTAGCCTCAATGAGCAGTTCTTC; cdr3_aa: CASSPIRGSLNEQFF
clone_size: .; v_call: TRBV4-2; d_call: .; j_call: TRBJ1-1; cdr3_nt: TGTGCCAGCAGCCAAGGACCGGACCGCACTGAAGCTTTCTTT; cdr3_aa: CASSQGPDRTEAFF
clone_size: .; v_call: TRBV5-1; d_call: .; j_call: TRBJ2-3; cdr3_nt: TGCGCCAGCAGCTTTACCGGCACAGATACGCAGTATTTT; cdr3_aa: CASSFTGTDTQYF
clone_size: .; v_call: TRBV11-2; d_call: .; j_call: TRBJ2-7; cdr3_nt: TGTGCCAGCAGCTTAGGCGATCTCGACGAGCAGTACTTC; cdr3_aa: CASSLGDLDEQYF
clone_size: .; v_call: TRBV5-1; d_call: .; j_call: TRBJ2-3; cdr3_nt: TGCGCCAGCAGCTTGGTTCGGGGGCAGTCCACAGATACGCAGTATTTT; cdr3_aa: CASSLVRGQSTDTQYF
clone_size: .; v_call: TRBV4-1; d_call: .; j_call: TRBJ1-5; cdr3_nt: TGCGCCAGCAGCCTAGACGGACGGCCCAGCAATCAGCCCCAGCATTTT; cdr3_aa: CASSLDGRPSNQPQHF